This TCR beta chain was recorded in a study of tumor-infiltrating lymphocytes in oesophageal squamous cell carcinoma. TCRdb fed the PCR reads into MiXCR, producing one record per CDR3 protein. The table lists about 16,000 distinct CDR3 sequences, 35% to 50% of them singletons, with around 26% in the top ten. Per germline, CDR1 SNHLY and CDR2 FYNNEI. Trimming pared 5 bases from V and 3 bases from J, leaving 17 bases between. The CDR3 runs to 16 residues. This clonotype was observed many times. The chain joins TRBV2 to TRBJ1-5; D is perhaps TRBD1 (6 bases). Sequenced material: esophageal tumor tissue. This sequence was found in a male donor with esophageal squamous cell carcinoma. CDR3 DNA sequence: TGTGCCAGCAGTTCCAGGGGCATAGCGCCCAATCAGCCCCAGCATTTT. The encoded protein is CASSSRGIAPNQPQHF.